The sample holds a few counts of the clone carrying this T cell receptor beta chain. The target antigen is unknown. The sample comes from a study of blood T cells in healthy people across ages. Whole-study context: About one barcoded beta molecule was captured per two T cells (by template switching). The study, taken as a whole, reports: Estimated diversity, derived from one million T cells, was regarded as an underestimate.

The CDR3 is made up of 14 amino acids. The germline V and J ends were trimmed by 0 bases and 3 bases, with 9 bases remaining between them. From germline, CDR1 is LGHNA and CDR2 YSLEER. Each donor supplied around 9.6 milliliters of peripheral blood. The second PCR ran about 6 to 11 cycles with a sample-barcoded 5' primer and J-beta primers. TCRdb reanalysed the 5' RACE reads using MiXCR and keeps one entry per CDR3 protein. The sample comprises 380,000 or so distinct CDR3 sequences, approximately 51% of which are singletons, and approximately 51% rests with the top ten. The V and J genes are TRBV4-3 and TRBJ2-7; D is possibly TRBD1 (5 bases). Sequencing used blood. This TCR was sampled from a man in his sixties in good health. CDR3 region: CASSQEGRGYEQYF. CDR3 DNA sequence: TGCGCCAGCAGCCAAGAGGGAAGGGGCTACGAGCAGTACTTC.